This record covers a single T cell receptor (beta chain). From germline, CDR1 is LNHDA and CDR2 SQIVND (reference sequence). V lost 6 bases and J lost 3, with 12 bases in between. The CDR3 is 14 amino acids. The PBMCs were taken from around 10 ml of fresh peripheral blood. The sample originates from a study of Graves' ophthalmopathy and Graves' hyperthyroidism. Amplification of TCR beta CDR3 regions used RNA transcripts. Following a first-round RT-PCR that used HTBI primers, a second-round multiplex PCR was carried out. TCRdb redid the calling of the multiplex PCR reads with MiXCR, one entry per CDR3 protein. Of about 370,000 distinct CDR3 sequences in the sample, about 17% were seen once.

The genes are TRBV19 and TRBJ2-1; D is unresolved. Sequencing was done on a sample of peripheral blood. The origin of this receptor is a woman younger than 35 with Graves' ophthalmopathy. CDR3 nucleotide sequence: TGTGCCAGTAGCCTCTTCCGAGTCTACAATGAGCAGTTCTTC. It codes for CASSLFRVYNEQFF.